The clone carrying this T cell receptor beta chain came up once. The antigen remains unidentified. The data were taken from a study of cytomegalovirus exposure and HLA in healthy donors. Overall study results and limits: More than 15,000 TCR beta sequences were associated with HLA alleles at 0.05 false discovery rate in a later analysis. About 87% or about 30% of the time was how often most TCR beta V segments were productive, according to an earlier analysis.

V was pared by 2 bases and J by 0 bases, with 12 bases between. Germline CDR1 reads KGHSH; CDR2 reads LQKENI. The length of the CDR3 is 16 residues. 60 Vbeta and 13 Jbeta primers were used in PCR. TCRdb keeps only in-frame clones here, not all; method: immunoSEQ multiplex PCR. The sample records approximately 150,000 clones, over 60% being singletons. This clonotype was sampled from a woman aged 25-40 years in good health and CMV-seropositive. Input material: PBMCs. The V call is TRBV18, the J call TRBJ2-3; TRBD2 is a possible D gene (5 bases). The CDR3 DNA sequence: TGTGCCAGCTCACCAATAATGGACTCTAGCACAGATACGCAGTATTTT. This translates into CASSPIMDSSTDTQYF.